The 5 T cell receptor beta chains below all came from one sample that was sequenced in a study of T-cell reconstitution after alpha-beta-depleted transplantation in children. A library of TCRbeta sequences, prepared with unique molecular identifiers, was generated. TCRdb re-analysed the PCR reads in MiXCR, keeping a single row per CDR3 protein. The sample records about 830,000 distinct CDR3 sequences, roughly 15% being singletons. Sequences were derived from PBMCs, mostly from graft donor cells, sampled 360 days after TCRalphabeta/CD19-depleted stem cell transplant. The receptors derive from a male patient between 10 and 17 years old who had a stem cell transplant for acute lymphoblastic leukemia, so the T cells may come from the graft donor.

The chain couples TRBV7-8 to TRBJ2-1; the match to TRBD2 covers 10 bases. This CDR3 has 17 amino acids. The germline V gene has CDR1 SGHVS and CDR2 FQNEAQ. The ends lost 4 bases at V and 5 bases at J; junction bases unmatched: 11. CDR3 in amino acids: CASSSDPSGRADNEQFF. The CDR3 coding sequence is TGTGCCAGCAGCTCGGATCCGAGCGGGAGGGCCGACAATGAGCAGTTCTTC.

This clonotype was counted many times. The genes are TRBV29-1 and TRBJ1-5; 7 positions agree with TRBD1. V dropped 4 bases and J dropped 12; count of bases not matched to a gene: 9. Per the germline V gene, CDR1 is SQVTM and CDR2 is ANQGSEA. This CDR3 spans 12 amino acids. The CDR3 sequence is CSVVDRSIGQHF. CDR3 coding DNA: TGCAGCGTTGTGGACAGGAGCATCGGCCAGCATTTT.

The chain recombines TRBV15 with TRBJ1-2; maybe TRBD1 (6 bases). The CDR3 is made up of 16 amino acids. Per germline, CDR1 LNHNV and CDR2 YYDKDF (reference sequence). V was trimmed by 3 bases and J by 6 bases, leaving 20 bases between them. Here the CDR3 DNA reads TGTGCCACCAGCAGGCCCTCCCGGGGACAACGCGATGGCTACACCTTC. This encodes CATSRPSRGQRDGYTF.

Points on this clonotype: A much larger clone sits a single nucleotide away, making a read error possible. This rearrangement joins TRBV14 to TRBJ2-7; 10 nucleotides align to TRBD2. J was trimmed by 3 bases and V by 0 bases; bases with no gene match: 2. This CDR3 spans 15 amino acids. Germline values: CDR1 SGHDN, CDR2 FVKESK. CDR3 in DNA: TGTGCCAGCAGCCAAGAGCCTAGCGGGAGCTACGAGCAGTACTTC. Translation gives CASSQEPSGSYEQYF.

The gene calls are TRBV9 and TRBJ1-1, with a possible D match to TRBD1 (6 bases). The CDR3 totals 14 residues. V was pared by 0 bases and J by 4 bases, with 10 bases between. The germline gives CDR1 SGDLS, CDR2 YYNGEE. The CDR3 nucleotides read TGTGCCAGCAGCGTAGACAGGGTAGGCACTGAAGCTTTCTTT. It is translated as CASSVDRVGTEAFF.